Listed here is a single T cell receptor (beta chain). Its cognate antigen is unknown. Whole blood that had not undergone T cell sorting provided the isolated total RNA. This entry is derived from a study of monozygotic twins with inflammatory bowel disease. Study observations and caveats: Especially where disease activity was present, IBD patients had fewer clonotypes in common with others than healthy twins did.

Every TCR library consumed around 4,000 ng of total RNA. TCRalpha and TCRbeta cDNA underwent two nested PCRs of roughly 15 and 9 cycles. TCRdb reworked the 5' RACE reads into one entry per CDR3 protein, no DNA. This sample's clone table lists some 400,000 distinct CDR3 sequences. The CDR3 sequence is 15 residues long. Germline V gene sequence: CDR1 ENHRY, CDR2 SYGVKD. The chain links TRBV10-3 to TRBJ2-5; the TCRdb D gene call, TRBD1, has no DNA to confirm it. Material for sequencing was blood. The clonotype was recovered from a human donor with ulcerative colitis or Crohn's disease, or a healthy co-twin of an affected twin (not recorded which). This CDR3 reads CAISRGSLEQETQYF.